The clone carrying this TCR beta chain was seen more than once but under ten times. Its antigen is undetermined. These data originate in a study of beta chain features in type 1 diabetes. Overall study context: Investigators examined more than 90 million sorted cells across all samples.

Study-level findings and limits: Researchers report that Type 1 diabetes patients had moderately but significantly shorter TCRB CDR3s across all four CD4+ subsets. Individuals with type 1 diabetes displayed fewer insertions and more deletions at VDJ junctions. A closer apparent resemblance between naive, central memory and Treg TCRB repertoires was seen in patients than in healthy donors.

Via the markers CD45RO/CCR7/CD25/CD127/CD95/CD27, stem cell-like memory, regulatory, central memory and naive CD4+ cells were sorted. TCRB transcripts that were expressed got sequenced, as all of the isolated RNA had been reverse transcribed. Repertoires were generated with immunoSEQ multiplex PCR, while TCRdb's copy carries only in-frame clones and drops some. The data contain fewer than 300,000 clones, over 20% of them singletons. Sequencing used naive CD4+ T cells from blood. This clonotype was obtained from a woman between 40 and 55 years old with type 1 diabetes.

In DNA, the CDR3 is TGCAGCGTTTCGACAGGGGGGGACGAGCAGTACTTC. This encodes CSVSTGGDEQYF. The V gene is TRBV29-1, the J gene TRBJ2-7, with 9 bases matching TRBD1. In germline, CDR1 is SQVTM, CDR2 ANQGSEA. The CDR3 covers 12 residues. Unmatched junction bases numbered 4, after V lost 5 bases and J lost 5 bases.